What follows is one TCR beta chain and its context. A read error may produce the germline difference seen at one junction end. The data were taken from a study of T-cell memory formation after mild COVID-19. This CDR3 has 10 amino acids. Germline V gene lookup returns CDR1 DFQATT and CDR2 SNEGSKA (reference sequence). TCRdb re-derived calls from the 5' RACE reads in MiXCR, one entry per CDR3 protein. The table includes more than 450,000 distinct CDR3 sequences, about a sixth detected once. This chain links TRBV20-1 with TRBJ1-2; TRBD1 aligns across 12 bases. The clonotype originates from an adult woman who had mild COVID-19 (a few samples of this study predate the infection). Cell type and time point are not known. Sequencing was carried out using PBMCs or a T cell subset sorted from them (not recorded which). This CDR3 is CSPTGQGAGF. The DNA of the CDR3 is TGCAGCCCTACGGGACAGGGGGCGGGCTTC.